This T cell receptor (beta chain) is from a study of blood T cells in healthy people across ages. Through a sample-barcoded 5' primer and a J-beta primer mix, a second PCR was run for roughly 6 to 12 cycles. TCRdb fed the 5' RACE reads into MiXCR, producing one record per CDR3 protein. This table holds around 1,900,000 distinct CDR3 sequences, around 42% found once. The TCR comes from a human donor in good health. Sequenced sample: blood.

This chain's CDR3 is CASSWKRSNEKLFF. In nucleotides, the CDR3 is TGTGCCAGCTCGTGGAAAAGATCTAATGAAAAACTGTTTTTT. This chain links TRBV18 with TRBJ1-4; D not resolved. V lost 6 bases to trimming and J lost 3 bases, with 11 bases between them. Germline V gene lookup returns CDR1 KGHSH and CDR2 LQKENI. The length of the CDR3 is 14 residues.